The 23 T cell receptor beta chains reported below all come from one sample, sequenced in a study of PD-1 blockade in classical Hodgkin lymphoma. Stated time point: cycle 4 day 1 (C4D1), after more than five weeks of nivolumab. Every single patient, without exception, relapsed after autologous stem cell transplantation, and brentuximab vedotin exposure varied. Generated by immunoSEQ multiplex PCR, the TCRdb table keeps only in-frame clones and is missing some. The sample has about 39,000 clones, around 80% seen once. Sequenced here: peripheral blood mononuclear cells (PBMCs), sampled before the fourth cycle of nivolumab. All receptors come from a human donor with classical Hodgkin lymphoma.

The gene calls are TRBV5-1 and TRBJ1-1; no reliable D call. CDR3 length: 11 amino acids. Germline lookup yields CDR1 SGHRS and CDR2 YFSETQ. The ends were cut back, 3 bases at V and 3 bases at J, with 3 bases in the middle. The chain's CDR3 is CASSSYTEAFF. CDR3 coding DNA: TGCGCCAGCAGCTCCTACACTGAAGCTTTCTTT.

J is TRBJ1-1 and V is TRBV13; D is unclear. CDR3 length: 13 amino acids. The germline CDR1 and CDR2 sequences are PRHDT and FYEKMQ (reference sequence). Between the trimmed V and J ends, which lost 3 bases and 4 bases, there was a span of 9 bases. The CDR3, as DNA: TGTGCCAGCAGCTTCTATGGGTTCACTGAAGCTTTCTTT. Amino acids: CASSFYGFTEAFF.

In its sample, this clone was seen once. CDR3 bases: TGTGCCAGCAGCTTACACCTGCGGGGCTGGGAAACTGAAGCTTTCTTT. Its translation: CASSLHLRGWETEAFF. This chain joins TRBV7-6 and TRBJ1-1, with D tentatively TRBD1 (5 bases). Germline V CDR1 and CDR2: SGHVS, FNYEAQ. CDR3 length: 16 residues. V shed 2 bases and J shed 5 bases, with 18 bases lying between them.

The chain employs TRBV2 and TRBJ2-1; no reliable D call. Trimming shortened V by 3 bases and J by 10 bases, and 19 bases separated the two germline ends. Germline V gives CDR1 SNHLY, CDR2 FYNNEI. The CDR3 is made up of 15 amino acids. The CDR3, as DNA: TGTGCCAGCAGTGATAAAGGGTCGTACGCAAACGAGCAGTTCTTC. Amino acid sequence: CASSDKGSYANEQFF.

This chain uses TRBV11-3 with TRBJ2-5; the match to TRBD1 covers 8 bases. V was clipped by 5 bases and J by 1 base; unmatched bases: 3. The germline V gene has CDR1 SGHNT and CDR2 YENEEA. The CDR3 totals 14 residues. CDR3 region: CASSAGTGQETQYF. Here the CDR3 DNA reads TGTGCCAGCAGCGCTGGGACAGGCCAAGAGACCCAGTACTTC.

V usage is TRBV6-6 and J usage is TRBJ1-6; perhaps TRBD1 as D (5 bases). The CDR3 runs to 13 residues. In germline, CDR1 is MNHNY, CDR2 SVGAGI (reference sequence). Trimming stripped 6 bases from V and 10 bases from J, with 13 bases between. The CDR3 DNA sequence: TGTGCCAGCAGCACCGAGGACAAATCACCCCTCCACTTT. Its translation: CASSTEDKSPLHF.

The V and J genes are TRBV6-1 and TRBJ2-4, with TRBD1 matching over 8 bases. V dropped 2 bases and J dropped 7; count of bases not matched to a gene: 7. The CDR3 is 15 residues long. Looked up from germline, CDR1 is MNHNS and CDR2 is SASEGT. CDR3 protein: CASSERAGGLNIQYF. The CDR3 DNA sequence: TGTGCCAGCAGTGAAAGGGCAGGGGGCCTGAACATTCAGTACTTC.

By proportion, this clone is medium-sized. The chain couples TRBV4-2 to TRBJ1-1, with D tentatively TRBD1 (6 bases). V lost 1 base and J 3 bases, leaving 12 bases between the germline ends. This CDR3 is 15 amino acids long. Germline CDR1 and CDR2: LGHNA and YNFKEQ. The CDR3: CASSQGGADHTEAFF. The CDR3 DNA is TGTGCCAGCAGCCAAGGGGGGGCGGACCACACTGAAGCTTTCTTT.

The chain has TRBV28 and TRBJ1-1; 7 nucleotides agree with TRBD1. The CDR3 extends over 16 amino acids. Germline CDR1 MDHEN, CDR2 SYDVKM. V lost 3 bases to trimming and J lost 4 bases; unmatched junction nucleotides: 11. The CDR3 DNA follows: TGTGCCAGCAGTTTTCCGAGAGTAGCAGGGGGCACTGAAGCTTTCTTT. Translating it yields CASSFPRVAGGTEAFF.

This clone was seen more than once but under ten times. The chain has TRBV19 and TRBJ1-2; D is perhaps TRBD1 (5 bases). The CDR3 runs 14 residues. Germline CDR1 and CDR2: LNHDA and SQIVND (reference sequence). V shed 6 bases and J shed 4 bases, with 15 bases lying between them. CDR3 protein: CASSSQAGFYGYTF. The DNA for the CDR3 is TGTGCCAGTAGCTCCCAGGCAGGGTTCTATGGCTACACCTTC.

The V and J genes are TRBV9 and TRBJ2-6; no definite D call. Trimming removed 0 bases at V and 0 bases at J, with 4 bases between. The germline gives CDR1 SGDLS, CDR2 YYNGEE. The CDR3 runs to 15 residues. The CDR3 nucleotides read TGTGCCAGCAGCGTAGTGAGCTCTGGGGCCAACGTCCTGACTTTC. Translation: CASSVVSSGANVLTF.

J is TRBJ2-5 and V is TRBV7-2; a weak D match, TRBD2 (6 bases). In germline, CDR1 is SGHTA, CDR2 FQGNSA. This CDR3 has 13 residues. Deletions cut 3 bases from V and 5 bases from J, with 10 bases between. Here the CDR3 reads CASSLSSGETQYF. The DNA of the CDR3 is TGTGCCAGCAGCTTGTCCAGCGGGGAGACCCAGTACTTC.

V is TRBV6-5 and J is TRBJ2-1, with D tentatively TRBD1 or TRBD2 (5 bases each). Trimming removed 0 bases from V and 6 bases from J, with 15 bases in between. This CDR3 is built from 16 residues. Germline CDR1 is MNHEY and CDR2 is SVGAGI. CDR3 DNA: TGTGCCAGCAGTTACTCGACGGGGCAGATTTCCAATGAGCAGTTCTTC. It encodes CASSYSTGQISNEQFF.

V usage is TRBV28 and J usage is TRBJ1-3; no clear D. The germline V and J ends were trimmed by 3 bases and 0 bases, with 3 bases remaining between them. CDR3 length equals 13 residues. The germline V gene encodes CDR1 MDHEN and CDR2 SYDVKM. CDR3 amino acids: CASSFDSGNTIYF. In DNA form, the CDR3 reads TGTGCCAGCAGTTTCGACTCTGGAAACACCATATATTTT.

This clone has a single count. The V and J genes are TRBV16 and TRBJ1-5, with D unclear. Per the germline V gene, CDR1 is KGHSY and CDR2 is FQNENV. Trimming stripped 1 base from V and 5 bases from J, with 9 bases between. CDR3 length: 14 amino acids. CDR3 DNA: TGTGCCAGCAGCCAATTGACCGGGGATCAGCCCCAGCATTTT. Translating gives CASSQLTGDQPQHF.

The genes are TRBV19 and TRBJ2-3; tentative D call: TRBD2 (7 bases). CDR1 LNHDA and CDR2 SQIVND come from the germline V gene (reference sequence). This CDR3 region has 14 residues. The V end lost 3 bases, the J end lost 4 bases, and 11 bases lay between the germline ends. The CDR3 loop is CASSIGGPPDTQYF. CDR3 nucleotide sequence: TGTGCCAGTAGTATCGGGGGGCCCCCAGATACGCAGTATTTT.

This clone showed up just a few times. This rearrangement joins TRBV5-3 to TRBJ1-1; 9 positions agree with TRBD1. TRBV5-3 counts as an open reading frame of uncertain function. The trim removed 2 bases at V and 6 bases at J, leaving 2 bases unmatched. CDR3 length: 13 amino acids. This CDR3 is CARSFRQGAEAFF. The DNA for the CDR3 is TGTGCCAGAAGCTTTCGACAGGGGGCTGAAGCTTTCTTT.

The V and J genes are TRBV28 and TRBJ1-2; D is ambiguous. This CDR3 comprises 15 residues. Germline V lookup: CDR1 MDHEN, CDR2 SYDVKM. Trimming cost V 7 bases and J 0 bases, with 15 bases left between them. The chain's CDR3 is CASTIKPLANYGYTF. CDR3 bases: TGTGCCAGCACCATAAAACCTTTAGCTAACTATGGCTACACCTTC.

This clone was observed once. The chain carries TRBV2 and TRBJ2-1, with TRBD1 matching over 10 bases. V shed 10 bases and J 10 bases; nucleotides not matched to a gene: 13. The CDR3 has 14 residues. Looked up from germline, CDR1 is SNHLY and CDR2 is FYNNEI. CDR3 loop: CATSDRGQLGEQFF. For the CDR3, the DNA is TGTGCCACATCAGACAGGGGGCAGCTCGGGGAGCAGTTCTTC.

This chain uses TRBV11-3 with TRBJ1-1; no reliable D call. Germline loops: CDR1 SGHNT, CDR2 YENEEA. The V end was cut by 2 bases, the J end by 0 bases, with 4 bases between. The length of the CDR3 is 13 residues. This CDR3 is CASSLWMNTEAFF. CDR3 DNA sequence: TGTGCCAGCAGCTTATGGATGAACACTGAAGCTTTCTTT.

This sequence joins TRBV7-2 and TRBJ1-2; a possible D gene is TRBD1 (5 bases). This CDR3 region has 14 residues. The V gene lost 7 bases and the J gene lost 2 bases, with 14 bases spanning the gap. Germline V gives CDR1 SGHTA, CDR2 FQGNSA. CDR3: CASTPGEGNYGYTF. CDR3 nucleotide sequence: TGTGCCAGCACCCCGGGGGAGGGAAACTATGGCTACACCTTC.

This clone was seen a few times. The chain combines TRBV5-5 with TRBJ1-2; unclear D gene. CDR3 size: 13 residues. Trimming shortened V by 0 bases and J by 4 bases, and 7 bases separated the two germline ends. Germline lookup yields CDR1 SGHKS and CDR2 YYEKEE (reference sequence). The CDR3 DNA reads as TGTGCCAGCAGCTTGGGTAACGGCTATGGCTACACCTTC. The encoded protein is CASSLGNGYGYTF. Looking up the rest from reference TRBV5-5 and TRBJ1-2 gives the full variable domain: DAGVTQSPTHLIKTRGQQVTLRCSPISGHKSVSWYQQVLGQGPQFIFQYYEKEERGRGNFPDRFSARQFPNYSSELNVNALLLGDSALYLCASSLGNGYGYTFGSGTRLTVV.

The chain couples TRBV14 to TRBJ2-1; D perhaps matches TRBD2 (5 bases). Between the trimmed V and J ends, which lost 4 bases and 8 bases, there was a span of 15 bases. Germline CDR1 and CDR2: SGHDN and FVKESK. The CDR3 has 14 residues. The CDR3 is CASSRMIGMYEQFF. The CDR3 region has the DNA TGTGCCAGCAGCCGAATGATCGGGATGTATGAGCAGTTCTTC.